These 5 T cell receptor beta chains were all obtained from the same sample, sequenced in a study of blood T cell repertoires in COVID-19. Clones were sequenced by immunoSEQ multiplex PCR, and TCRdb holds only the in-frame ones, with some missing. The profile covers around 180,000 clones, with approximately 79% appearing a single time and 3% taken by the ten largest. The specimen was peripheral blood. Receptor source: an elderly woman with acute or convalescent COVID-19.

The chain uses TRBV6-5 and TRBJ1-6, with D possibly TRBD1 on 5 matching bases. The V gene's germline CDR1 is MNHEY and CDR2 SVGAGI. The germline V and J ends were trimmed by 4 bases and 9 bases, with 16 bases remaining between them. This CDR3 contains 15 residues. In nucleotides, the CDR3 is TGTGCCAGCAGTTTAATTGGGTCAGGGTTTTCACCCCTCCACTTT. This sequence encodes CASSLIGSGFSPLHF.

The V and J genes are TRBV6-1 and TRBJ1-2; D ambiguous. The CDR3 runs 15 residues. Trimming removed 2 bases from V and 2 bases from J, with 12 bases in between. Germline V gene lookup returns CDR1 MNHNS and CDR2 SASEGT. Here the CDR3 reads CASSESGSSNYGYTF. DNA of the CDR3: TGTGCCAGCAGTGAATCTGGGTCTAGCAACTATGGCTACACCTTC.

The chain carries TRBV7-9 and TRBJ1-6; unclear D gene. The V and J ends lost 1 base and 9 bases respectively, with 4 bases between them. The germline V gene encodes CDR1 SEHNR and CDR2 FQNEAQ (reference sequence). The CDR3 runs to 12 residues. The CDR3 region is CASSLVISPLHF. CDR3 coding DNA: TGTGCCAGCAGCTTAGTTATTTCACCCCTCCACTTT. Together with reference TRBV7-9 and TRBJ1-6, the CDR3 gives the full variable domain: DTGVSQNPRHKITKRGQNVTFRCDPISEHNRLYWYRQTLGQGPEFLTYFQNEAQLEKSRLLSDRFSAERPKGSFSTLEIQRTEQGDSAMYLCASSLVISPLHFGNGTRLTVT.

The V and J genes are TRBV7-8 and TRBJ2-1, with 7 bases lining up with TRBD1. Germline CDR1 is SGHVS and CDR2 is FQNEAQ. There are 13 residues in the CDR3. V dropped 4 bases and J dropped 8; count of bases not matched to a gene: 5. Written as DNA, the CDR3 is TGTGCCAGCAGCTCCCACAGGGGCGATGAGCAGTTCTTC. Translating gives CASSSHRGDEQFF. Using reference TRBV7-8 and TRBJ2-1 for the parts outside the CDR3, the full variable domain is GAGVSQSPRYKVAKRGQDVALRCDPISGHVSLFWYQQALGQGPEFLTYFQNEAQLDKSGLPSDRFFAERPEGSVSTLKIQRTQQEDSAVYLCASSSHRGDEQFFGPGTRLTVL.

The CDR3 loop reads CASSQQGLTEAFF. In DNA, the CDR3 is TGCGCCAGCAGCCAACAGGGCCTGACTGAAGCTTTCTTT. This chain joins TRBV10-2 and TRBJ1-1; tentatively, D is TRBD1 (6 bases). The germline CDR1 and CDR2 sequences are WSHSY and SAAADI. CDR3 length equals 13 residues. The ends were cut back, 6 bases at V and 5 bases at J, with 13 bases in the middle.